Below, 14 T cell receptor beta chains from the same sample are listed, as sequenced in a study of T cell responses to AZD1222 COVID-19 vaccine. Profiling relied on immunoSEQ multiplex PCR, and the TCRdb table lists in-frame clones only, not all of them. The table lists some 140,000 clones, more than 85% of them singletons. The material sequenced was peripheral blood, taken on day 0 of AZD1222 vaccination. The receptors stem from an adult in good health.

This chain joins TRBV7-9 and TRBJ2-2, with D uncertain. V was shortened by 5 bases and J by 4 bases, with 5 bases between the two germline ends. This CDR3 is built from 12 residues. In germline, CDR1 is SEHNR, CDR2 FQNEAQ (reference sequence). The DNA for the CDR3 is TGTGCCAGCAGCCTGGGCACCGGGGAGCTGTTTTTT. Amino acid sequence: CASSLGTGELFF.

As concerns this clone: One end of the junction is discordant with germline, which a read error may explain. V gene TRBV7-2 combines with J gene TRBJ2-7; 8 bases are a match to TRBD1. Germline V gene lookup returns CDR1 SGHTA and CDR2 FQGNSA. This CDR3 spans 13 amino acids. The CDR3 DNA sequence: TGTGCCAGCAGCCCAAACACCGGGACAGGTGTTTCCTTC. Protein sequence: CASSPNTGTGVSF.

The V gene is TRBV4-1, the J gene TRBJ2-5, with a weak D call TRBD1 (6 bases). The CDR3 runs to 13 residues. Germline V gene data show CDR1 as MGHRA and CDR2 as YSYEKL. The ends were cut back, 4 bases at V and 7 bases at J, with 13 bases in the middle. The CDR3 DNA sequence: TGCGCCAGCAGCCCCACAGGGTTAGGGACCCAGTACTTC. Encoded protein: CASSPTGLGTQYF.

CDR3 amino acids: CASSLWGSEPGRSPLHF. For the CDR3, the DNA is TGTGCCAGCAGCTTATGGGGTAGCGAGCCGGGACGTTCACCCCTCCACTTT. The chain couples TRBV7-2 to TRBJ1-6; D might be TRBD1 (5 bases). The ends were cut back, 2 bases at V and 9 bases at J, with 20 bases in the middle. The CDR3 loop spans 17 amino acids. Germline V gene lookup returns CDR1 SGHTA and CDR2 FQGNSA.

The chain employs TRBV7-2 and TRBJ1-2, with D unresolved. Deletions cut 2 bases from V and 5 bases from J, with 9 bases between. This CDR3 is built from 13 residues. Per the germline V gene, CDR1 is SGHTA and CDR2 is FQGNSA. The CDR3 reads CASSLRAAYGYTF. CDR3 in DNA: TGTGCCAGCAGCTTAAGGGCCGCATATGGCTACACCTTC.

The chain is built from TRBV28 and TRBJ1-5; D remains unclear. CDR1 and CDR2 (germline): MDHEN, SYDVKM. This CDR3 has 16 amino acids. Trimming took off 6 bases at V and 3 bases at J, with 18 bases between the two ends. The DNA of the CDR3 is TGTGCCAGCAGGGGCACCGGGCCCCCCTCCAATCAGCCCCAGCATTTT. Its translation: CASRGTGPPSNQPQHF.

The gene calls are TRBV28 and TRBJ1-5; maybe TRBD1 (5 bases). The germline CDR1 and CDR2 sequences are MDHEN and SYDVKM. The CDR3 spans 16 residues. V lost 8 bases and J lost 0, with 17 bases in between. The CDR3 nucleotides are TGTGCCAGCGAGTCTTTACAGGTCCATAGCAATCAGCCCCAGCATTTT. The encoded protein is CASESLQVHSNQPQHF.

The chain has TRBV5-4 and TRBJ2-7, with D tentatively TRBD2 (5 bases). Looked up from germline, CDR1 is SGHNT and CDR2 is YYREEE (reference sequence). The CDR3 is made up of 16 amino acids. Trimming took off 1 base at V and 2 bases at J, with 16 bases between the two ends. DNA for the CDR3: TGTGCCAGCAGCTTGAAGACCTGGCCGGGGACCTACGAGCAGTACTTC. It codes for CASSLKTWPGTYEQYF.

This chain uses TRBV19 with TRBJ1-2; no firm D call. In germline, CDR1 is LNHDA, CDR2 SQIVND (reference sequence). This CDR3 spans 12 amino acids. Trimming stripped 5 bases from V and 5 bases from J, with 9 bases between. CDR3 sequence (DNA): TGTGCCAGTAGTCCGGGATCTTATGGCTACACCTTC. The encoded protein is CASSPGSYGYTF.

This chain joins TRBV5-5 and TRBJ2-3, with TRBD1 identical over 7 bases. Germline loops: CDR1 SGHKS, CDR2 YYEKEE (reference sequence). This CDR3 spans 17 amino acids. The V segment lost 0 bases and the J segment 2 bases; nucleotides outside the gene matches: 9. The DNA for the CDR3 is TGTGCCAGCAGCTTGGGATCCGCGACAGGGATCACAGATACGCAGTATTTT. Its protein is CASSLGSATGITDTQYF.

The J gene is TRBJ2-2, the V gene TRBV24-1; possible D gene TRBD1, 5 bases. V was shortened by 3 bases and J by 6 bases, with 16 bases between the two germline ends. Germline V gives CDR1 KGHDR, CDR2 SFDVKD. This CDR3 contains 16 residues. The CDR3 loop reads CATSDNPGRIAGELFF. The CDR3 coding sequence is TGTGCCACCAGTGATAATCCAGGGCGGATCGCCGGGGAGCTGTTTTTT.

The gene calls are TRBV24-1 and TRBJ1-3; no definite D call. Germline CDR1 is KGHDR and CDR2 is SFDVKD. The CDR3 length is 13 residues. The V end lost 1 base, the J end lost 4 bases, and 4 bases lay between the germline ends. CDR3 sequence: CATSDLGGNTIYF. The CDR3 region has the DNA TGTGCCACCAGTGATTTAGGCGGAAACACCATATATTTT.

The table lists this clone with a count of one. The chain links TRBV2 to TRBJ2-5; no firm D call. The CDR3 loop spans 14 amino acids. V gave up 2 bases and J gave up 3 bases, with 10 bases separating them. Germline assignment: CDR1 SNHLY and CDR2 FYNNEI. The CDR3 protein is CASSELVNKETQYF. The CDR3 DNA sequence: TGTGCCAGCAGTGAACTGGTCAACAAAGAGACCCAGTACTTC.

This chain connects TRBV11-3 to TRBJ1-4; D possibly corresponds to TRBD1 (6 bases). V lost 5 bases, J lost 4 bases, and 23 bases lay in between. The CDR3 totals 18 residues. The germline V gene has CDR1 SGHNT and CDR2 YENEEA. The CDR3 bases are TGTGCCAGCAGCCTGGGGGACACGCTCTCGGGGTTTAATGAAAAACTGTTTTTT. Translated, it gives CASSLGDTLSGFNEKLFF.